These 4 T cell receptor beta chains were sequenced from one sample in a study of lymphopenia after photon versus proton radiotherapy. Generated by immunoSEQ multiplex PCR, the TCRdb table keeps only in-frame clones and is missing some. This table holds 35,000 to 50,000 clones, over 75% found once. This specimen consisted of peripheral blood, obtained from a patient treated with proton-based radiotherapy. The source of these receptors is a woman in her 70s with pancreatic cancer.

The chain has TRBV11-3 and TRBJ2-2; 10 bases match TRBD1. The CDR3 runs 16 residues. Per the germline V gene, CDR1 is SGHNT and CDR2 is YENEEA. After removal of 4 bases from V and 6 bases from J, the junction contained 8 bases not matched to a gene. The CDR3 bases are TGTGCCAGCAGCTCCGGGACAGGGGTGGATGCCGGGGAGCTGTTTTTT. This sequence encodes CASSSGTGVDAGELFF.

The chain uses TRBV15 and TRBJ2-1, with 7 nucleotides matching TRBD2. Trimming removed 8 bases from V and 0 bases from J; junction bases left unmatched: 7. Germline assignment: CDR1 LNHNV and CDR2 YYDKDF (reference sequence). CDR3 length equals 15 residues. The CDR3 nucleotides read TGTGCCACCGGTCGCGGGAGTAGCTCCTACAATGAGCAGTTCTTC. Its translation: CATGRGSSSYNEQFF.

This chain uses TRBV2 with TRBJ2-3; 7 bases agree with TRBD2. J lost 6 bases, V lost 7 bases, and 10 bases had no gene match. In germline, CDR1 is SNHLY, CDR2 FYNNEI. The CDR3 is 14 amino acids. The CDR3 DNA follows: TGTGCCAGCAAAGCTAGCGGTGCCCGGGATACGCAGTATTTT. Amino acid sequence: CASKASGARDTQYF.

The chain has TRBV6-1 and TRBJ1-5; TRBD1 matches 10 bases. Unmatched junction bases numbered 6, after V lost 2 bases and J lost 2 bases. This CDR3 region has 17 residues. Germline lookup yields CDR1 MNHNS and CDR2 SASEGT. CDR3 DNA: TGTGCCAGCAGTGAAAGGGGGACAGGGGTACGCAATCAGCCCCAGCATTTT. Protein: CASSERGTGVRNQPQHF.